What follows describes a single T cell receptor beta chain. The data originate from a study of blood T cell repertoires in COVID-19. About the research overall: PBMCs, B-cell-depleted T cells, or T cells were the source of the cDNA or gDNA that made up the material.

The CDR3 sequence is 14 residues long. The V and J ends lost 4 bases and 5 bases respectively, with 14 bases between them. CDR1 is SGHKS, CDR2 YYEKEE, per germline (reference sequence). The protocol was immunoSEQ multiplex PCR, while the TCRdb copy is restricted to in-frame clones and leaves out a portion. The top ten clones hold around 30% of a sample with around 70,000 clones, over 75% of them seen once. The sequence was obtained from a woman of 80 years or more with active or convalescent COVID-19. The specimen sequenced was peripheral blood. J is TRBJ2-3 and V is TRBV5-5; no firm D call. CDR3 coding DNA: TGTGCCAGCAGCATTATCCCGGGTGTAGATACGCAGTATTTT. This gives the protein CASSIIPGVDTQYF.